This entry features one T cell receptor (beta chain) sequence. V dropped 5 bases and J dropped 13 bases, with 25 bases sitting between them. The germline gives CDR1 KGHDR, CDR2 SFDVKD. There are 16 residues in the CDR3. The data belong to a study of blood T cell repertoires in COVID-19. The data were produced by immunoSEQ multiplex PCR, yet TCRdb's version contains in-frame clones alone and is incomplete. Of approximately 89,000 clones in the sample, around 85% were seen once. The chain is built from TRBV24-1 and TRBJ2-2; D might be TRBD2 (5 bases). The sequence was collected from a woman aged 65 to 85 with acute or convalescent COVID-19. The material sequenced was peripheral blood. The CDR3: CATSGGYPGSLSSLFF. In DNA, the CDR3 is TGTGCCACCAGTGGGGGTTATCCGGGGAGTTTATCGTCGCTGTTTTTT.